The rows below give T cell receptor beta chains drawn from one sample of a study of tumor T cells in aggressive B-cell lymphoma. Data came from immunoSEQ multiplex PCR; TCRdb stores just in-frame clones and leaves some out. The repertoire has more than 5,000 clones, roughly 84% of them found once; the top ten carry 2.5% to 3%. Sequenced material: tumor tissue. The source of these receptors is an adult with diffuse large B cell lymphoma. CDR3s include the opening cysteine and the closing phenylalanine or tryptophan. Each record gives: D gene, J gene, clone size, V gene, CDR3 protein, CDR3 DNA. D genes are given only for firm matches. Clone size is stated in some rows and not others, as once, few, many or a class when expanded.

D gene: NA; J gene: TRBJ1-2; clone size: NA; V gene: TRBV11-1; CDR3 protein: CASSPRPVDGYTF; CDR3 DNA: TGTGCCAGCAGCCCCCGCCCGGTGGATGGCTACACCTTC
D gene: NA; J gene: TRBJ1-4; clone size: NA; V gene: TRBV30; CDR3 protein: CAWSSGGGNNEKLFF; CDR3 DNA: TGTGCCTGGAGTTCTGGGGGGGGGAATAATGAAAAACTGTTTTTT
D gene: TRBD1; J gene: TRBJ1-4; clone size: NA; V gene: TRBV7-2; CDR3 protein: CASSRSGDRGILTNEKLFF; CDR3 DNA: TGTGCCAGCAGCCGTAGCGGGGACAGGGGGATTTTAACTAATGAAAAACTGTTTTTT
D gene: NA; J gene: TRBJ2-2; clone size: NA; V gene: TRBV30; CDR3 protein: CAWSVQNTGELFF; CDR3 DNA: TGTGCCTGGAGTGTACAGAACACCGGGGAGCTGTTTTTT
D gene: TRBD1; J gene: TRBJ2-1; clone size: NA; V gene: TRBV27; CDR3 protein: CASSPGQGAYNEQFF; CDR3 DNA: TGTGCCAGCAGTCCTGGACAGGGGGCCTACAATGAGCAGTTCTTC
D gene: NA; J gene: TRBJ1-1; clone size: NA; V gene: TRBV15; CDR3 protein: CATSKDFRLNTEAFF; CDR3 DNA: TGTGCCACCAGCAAGGACTTTCGGTTGAACACTGAAGCTTTCTTT
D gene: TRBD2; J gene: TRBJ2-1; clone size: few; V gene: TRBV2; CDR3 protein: CASSDSGGNEQFF; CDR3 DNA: TGTGCCAGCAGTGATTCGGGAGGCAATGAGCAGTTCTTC
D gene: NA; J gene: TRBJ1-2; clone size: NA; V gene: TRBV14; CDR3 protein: CASSQDWAGDLNYGYTF; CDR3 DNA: TGTGCCAGCAGCCAAGATTGGGCAGGGGATCTTAACTATGGCTACACCTTC
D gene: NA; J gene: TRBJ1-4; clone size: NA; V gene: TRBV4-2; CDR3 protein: CASSQGGGANEKLFF; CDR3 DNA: TGTGCCAGCAGCCAAGGGGGCGGAGCTAATGAAAAACTGTTTTTT
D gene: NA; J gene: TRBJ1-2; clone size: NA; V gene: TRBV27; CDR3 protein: CASSSGRTVDYGYTF; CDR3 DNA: TGTGCCAGCAGTTCGGGACGGACAGTGGACTATGGCTACACCTTC
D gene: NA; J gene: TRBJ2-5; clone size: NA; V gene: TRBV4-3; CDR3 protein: CASSQAFDTIQETQYF; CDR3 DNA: TGCGCCAGCAGCCAAGCCTTTGACACGATACAAGAGACCCAGTACTTC
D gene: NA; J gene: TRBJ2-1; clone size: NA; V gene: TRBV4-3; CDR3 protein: CASSQGTGEPKQFF; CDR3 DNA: TGCGCCAGCAGCCAAGGGACGGGGGAACCCAAACAGTTCTTC
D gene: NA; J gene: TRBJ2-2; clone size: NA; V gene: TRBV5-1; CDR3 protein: CASNYAGTGELFF; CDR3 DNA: TGCGCCAGCAACTACGCCGGCACCGGGGAGCTGTTTTTT
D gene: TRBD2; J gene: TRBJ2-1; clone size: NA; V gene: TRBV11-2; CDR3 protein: CASSLYTAGVFADEQFF; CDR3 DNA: TGTGCCAGCAGCTTATATACAGCGGGGGTGTTTGCGGATGAGCAGTTCTTC
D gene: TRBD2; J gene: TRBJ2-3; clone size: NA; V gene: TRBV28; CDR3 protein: CASSMRGGRDTQYF; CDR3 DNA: TGTGCCAGCAGTATGCGGGGGGGCCGGGATACGCAGTATTTT
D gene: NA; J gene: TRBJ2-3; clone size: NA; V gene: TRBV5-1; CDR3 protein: CASSLGSLSYTDTQYF; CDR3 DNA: TGCGCCAGCAGCTTGGGTTCACTTTCCTACACAGATACGCAGTATTTT
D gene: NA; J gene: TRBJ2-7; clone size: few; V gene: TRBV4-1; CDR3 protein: CASSHASGEQYF; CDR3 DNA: TGCGCCAGCAGCCATGCCTCGGGAGAGCAGTACTTC
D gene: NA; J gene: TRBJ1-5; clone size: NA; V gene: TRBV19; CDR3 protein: CASSLMGGAGQPQHF; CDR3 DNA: TGTGCCAGTAGCCTCATGGGGGGGGCGGGTCAGCCCCAGCATTTT
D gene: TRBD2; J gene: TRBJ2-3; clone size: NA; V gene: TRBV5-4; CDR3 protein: CASSSDSGSTDTQYF; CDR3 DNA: TGTGCCAGCAGCTCCGATAGCGGGAGCACAGATACGCAGTATTTT
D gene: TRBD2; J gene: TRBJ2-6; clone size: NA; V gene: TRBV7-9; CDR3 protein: CASRLSGLADLSGANVLTF; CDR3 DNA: TGTGCCAGCAGACTTTCAGGACTAGCGGACCTCTCTGGGGCCAACGTCCTGACTTTC
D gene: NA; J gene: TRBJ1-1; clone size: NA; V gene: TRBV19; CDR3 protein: CASSDRGETEAFF; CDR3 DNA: TGTGCCAGTAGTGATCGGGGAGAGACTGAAGCTTTCTTT
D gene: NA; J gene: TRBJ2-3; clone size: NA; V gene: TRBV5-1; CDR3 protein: CASSFRDLDTQYF; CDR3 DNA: TGCGCCAGCAGCTTCCGGGATTTAGATACGCAGTATTTT
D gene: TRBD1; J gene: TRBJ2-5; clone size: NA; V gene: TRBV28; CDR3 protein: CASKKPGQGWETQYF; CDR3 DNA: TGTGCCAGCAAGAAACCGGGACAGGGTTGGGAGACCCAGTACTTC
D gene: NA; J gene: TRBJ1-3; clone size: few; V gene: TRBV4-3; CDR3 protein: CASSQDRGLGNTIYF; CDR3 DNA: TGCGCCAGCAGCCAAGATCGAGGGTTAGGAAACACCATATATTTT
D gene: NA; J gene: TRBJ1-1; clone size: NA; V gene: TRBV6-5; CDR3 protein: CASSRGAGEAFF; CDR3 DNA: TGTGCCAGCAGCCGTGGGGCCGGTGAAGCTTTCTTT
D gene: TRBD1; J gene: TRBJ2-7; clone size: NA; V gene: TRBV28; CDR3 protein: CASGKHFAGTGKYYEQYF; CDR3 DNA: TGTGCCAGCGGCAAGCATTTTGCGGGGACAGGGAAATACTACGAGCAGTACTTC
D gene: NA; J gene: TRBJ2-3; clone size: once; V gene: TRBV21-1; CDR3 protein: CASKAGTGPLGDTQYF; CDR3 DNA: TGTGCCAGCAAGGCCGGGACAGGGCCCCTGGGGGATACGCAGTATTTT
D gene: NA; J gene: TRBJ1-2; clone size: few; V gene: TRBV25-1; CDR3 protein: CASSDETVIYGYTF; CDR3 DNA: TGTGCCAGCAGTGATGAGACAGTAATCTATGGCTACACCTTC
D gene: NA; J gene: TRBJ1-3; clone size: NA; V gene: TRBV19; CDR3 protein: CATVRKEDGNTIYF; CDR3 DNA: TGTGCCACCGTCAGGAAGGAAGATGGAAACACCATATATTTT
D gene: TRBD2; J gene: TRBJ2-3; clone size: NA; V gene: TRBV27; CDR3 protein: CASSLLGLAGEQGTDTQYF; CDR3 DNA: TGTGCCAGCAGTTTACTCGGACTAGCGGGAGAGCAAGGTACAGATACGCAGTATTTT
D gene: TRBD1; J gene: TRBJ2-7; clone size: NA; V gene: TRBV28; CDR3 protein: CASSFGQGTASYEQYF; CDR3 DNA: TGTGCCAGCAGTTTTGGGCAAGGGACAGCATCCTACGAGCAGTACTTC
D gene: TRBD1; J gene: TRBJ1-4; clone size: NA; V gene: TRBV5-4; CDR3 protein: CASSLERTGANEKLFF; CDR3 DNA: TGTGCCAGCAGCTTAGAACGGACAGGGGCTAATGAAAAACTGTTTTTT
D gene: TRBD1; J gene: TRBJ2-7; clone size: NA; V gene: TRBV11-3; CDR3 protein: CASSPGQGAYEQYF; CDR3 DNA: TGTGCCAGCAGCCCGGGACAGGGGGCCTACGAGCAGTACTTC
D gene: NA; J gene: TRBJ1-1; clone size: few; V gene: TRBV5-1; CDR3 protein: CASSVSGNTEAFF; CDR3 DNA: TGCGCCAGCAGCGTCTCCGGGAACACTGAAGCTTTCTTT
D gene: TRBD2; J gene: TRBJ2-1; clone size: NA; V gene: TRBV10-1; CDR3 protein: CASRGGSYNEQFF; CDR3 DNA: TGCGCCAGCCGGGGGGGGTCCTACAATGAGCAGTTCTTC
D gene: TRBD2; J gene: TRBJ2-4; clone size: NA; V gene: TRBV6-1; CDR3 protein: CASSEIWGGKSGNIQYF; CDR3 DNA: TGTGCCAGCAGTGAAATTTGGGGGGGAAAAAGCGGAAACATTCAGTACTTC
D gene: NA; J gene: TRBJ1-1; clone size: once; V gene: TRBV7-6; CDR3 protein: CASSSGLPNTEAFF; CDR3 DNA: TGTGCCAGCAGTTCGGGACTCCCGAACACTGAAGCTTTCTTT
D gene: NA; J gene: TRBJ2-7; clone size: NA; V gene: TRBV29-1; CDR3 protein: CSAMSSGKAEQYF; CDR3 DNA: TGCAGCGCAATGAGCTCAGGGAAGGCCGAGCAGTACTTC
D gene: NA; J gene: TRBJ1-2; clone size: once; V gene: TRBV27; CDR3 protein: CASSPGVTTWGYTF; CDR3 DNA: TGTGCCAGCAGCCCCGGGGTTACCACGTGGGGCTACACCTTC
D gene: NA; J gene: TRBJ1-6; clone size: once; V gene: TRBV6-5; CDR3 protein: CASAVKHSPLHF; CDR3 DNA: TGTGCCAGCGCCGTGAAGCATTCACCCCTCCACTTT
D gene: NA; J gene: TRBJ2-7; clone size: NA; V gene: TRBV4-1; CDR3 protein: CASSQEAVISAYEQYF; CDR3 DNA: TGCGCCAGCAGCCAAGAGGCGGTGATCAGCGCCTACGAGCAGTACTTC
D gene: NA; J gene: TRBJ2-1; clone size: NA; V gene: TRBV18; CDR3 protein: CASSPLVQGLGNEQFF; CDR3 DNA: TGTGCCAGCTCACCACTAGTTCAGGGGCTGGGGAATGAGCAGTTCTTC
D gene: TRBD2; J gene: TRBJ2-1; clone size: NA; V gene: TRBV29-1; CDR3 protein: CSVPGLAVVNEQFF; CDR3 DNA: TGCAGCGTACCGGGACTAGCGGTAGTTAATGAGCAGTTCTTC
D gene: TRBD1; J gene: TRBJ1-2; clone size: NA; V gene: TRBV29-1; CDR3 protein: CSVKDRTYGYTF; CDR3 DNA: TGCAGCGTTAAGGACAGGACCTATGGCTACACCTTC
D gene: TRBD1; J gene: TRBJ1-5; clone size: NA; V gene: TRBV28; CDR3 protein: CASSLLRGYSNQPQHF; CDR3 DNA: TGTGCCAGCAGTTTACTCAGGGGGTATAGCAATCAGCCCCAGCATTTT
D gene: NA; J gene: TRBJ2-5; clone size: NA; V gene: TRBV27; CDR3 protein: CASKEIGQETQYF; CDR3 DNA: TGTGCCAGCAAAGAGATCGGGCAAGAGACCCAGTACTTC
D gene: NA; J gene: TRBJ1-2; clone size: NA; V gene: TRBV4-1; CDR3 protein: CASSQVYRLGRDGYTF; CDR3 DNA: TGCGCCAGCAGCCAAGTGTATCGACTAGGACGGGATGGCTACACCTTC
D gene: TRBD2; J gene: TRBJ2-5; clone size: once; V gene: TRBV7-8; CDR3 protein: CASRKLAGGTQYF; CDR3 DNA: TGTGCCAGCAGAAAACTGGCGGGGGGGACCCAGTACTTC
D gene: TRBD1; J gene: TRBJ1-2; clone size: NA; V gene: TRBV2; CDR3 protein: CASGQVYGYTF; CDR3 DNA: TGTGCCAGTGGACAGGTCTATGGCTACACCTTC
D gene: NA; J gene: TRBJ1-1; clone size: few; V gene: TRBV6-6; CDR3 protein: CASSYWLGGRELEAFF; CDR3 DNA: TGTGCCAGCAGTTACTGGTTAGGTGGCAGGGAACTGGAAGCTTTCTTT
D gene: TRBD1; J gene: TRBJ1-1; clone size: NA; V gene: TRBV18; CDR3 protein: CASSRDRGNTEAFF; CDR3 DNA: TGTGCCAGCTCACGGGACAGGGGGAACACTGAAGCTTTCTTT
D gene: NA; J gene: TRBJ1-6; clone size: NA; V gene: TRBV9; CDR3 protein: CASSETGQGGSSPLHF; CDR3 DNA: TGTGCCAGCAGCGAGACCGGTCAGGGCGGTTCGTCACCCCTCCACTTT
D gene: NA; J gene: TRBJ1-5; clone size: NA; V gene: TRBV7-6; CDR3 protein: CASSLERTPFSNQPQHF; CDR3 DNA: TGTGCCAGCAGCTTAGAGAGGACACCGTTTAGCAATCAGCCCCAGCATTTT
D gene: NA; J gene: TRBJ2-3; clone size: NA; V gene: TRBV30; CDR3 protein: CAWTLRGASTDTQYF; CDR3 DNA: TGTGCCTGGACCCTCCGGGGGGCTAGCACAGATACGCAGTATTTT
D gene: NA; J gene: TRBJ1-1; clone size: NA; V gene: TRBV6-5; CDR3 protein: CASSLTTGSGAFF; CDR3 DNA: TGTGCCAGCAGCCTCACCACAGGGTCGGGAGCTTTCTTT